This T cell receptor (beta chain) came from a study of blood T cell repertoires in COVID-19. Whole-study context: Samples taken during acute and convalescent COVID-19 were collected in the United States, Italy and Spain. T cells, B-cell-depleted T cells, or PBMCs provided the cDNA or gDNA that served as material.

Original data processing: Reference gene primer amplification yielded estimated nucleated cell counts. Produced via immunoSEQ multiplex PCR; TCRdb's table is partial and in-frame only. V, J and clone size derive from that table, while D and trimming were established from the DNA sequence. The sample lists more than 150,000 clones, roughly 85% seen once, with approximately 5.4% in the top ten. V was trimmed by 0 bases and J by 10 bases, leaving 9 bases between them. Germline V gives CDR1 MNHNS, CDR2 SASEGT. The length of the CDR3 is 12 residues. The receptor was isolated from a woman aged 25 to 45 with acute or convalescent COVID-19. Material for sequencing was peripheral blood. This chain uses TRBV6-1 with TRBJ1-1; no definite D call. CDR3 protein: CASSEAGGRAFF. CDR3 sequence (DNA): TGTGCCAGCAGTGAAGCGGGAGGGCGAGCTTTCTTT.